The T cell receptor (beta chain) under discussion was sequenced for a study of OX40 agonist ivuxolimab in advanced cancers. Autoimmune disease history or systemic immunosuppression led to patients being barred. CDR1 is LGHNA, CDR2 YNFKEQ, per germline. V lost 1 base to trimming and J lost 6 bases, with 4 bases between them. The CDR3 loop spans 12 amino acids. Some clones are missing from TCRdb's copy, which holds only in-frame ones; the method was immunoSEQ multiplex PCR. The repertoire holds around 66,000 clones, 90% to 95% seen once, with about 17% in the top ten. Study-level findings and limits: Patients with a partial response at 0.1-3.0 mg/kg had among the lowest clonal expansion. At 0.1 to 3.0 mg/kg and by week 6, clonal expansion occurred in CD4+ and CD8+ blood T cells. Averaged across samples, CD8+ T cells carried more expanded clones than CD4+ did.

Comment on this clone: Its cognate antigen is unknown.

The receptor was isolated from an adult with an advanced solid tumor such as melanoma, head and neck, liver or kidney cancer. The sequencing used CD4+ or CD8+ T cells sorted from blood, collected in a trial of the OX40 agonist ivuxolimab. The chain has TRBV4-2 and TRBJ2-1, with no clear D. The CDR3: CASSQGVNEQFF. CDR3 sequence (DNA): TGTGCCAGCAGCCAAGGGGTCAATGAGCAGTTCTTC.